The rows below give T cell receptor beta chains drawn from one sample of a study of cytomegalovirus exposure and HLA in healthy donors. TCRdb's copy holds only in-frame clones and misses some; the assay was immunoSEQ multiplex PCR. The data show about 200,000 clones, approximately 86% seen once. The specimen was PBMCs. The receptor set was obtained from a woman in her 30s in good health and CMV-seronegative. The CDR3 runs from the conserved cysteine through the conserved F or W. Fields, in order: clone size, J gene, V gene, D gene, CDR3 DNA, CDR3 protein. D genes are given only for firm matches. Size values are once, few and many counts, or a class for expanded clones, and some rows have none.

>.|TRBJ1-4|TRBV5-1|.
TGCGCCAGCAGCTTGGGGCAGGGAAAAAAACTGTTTTTT
CASSLGQGKKLFF
>.|TRBJ2-2|TRBV12-5|TRBD2
TGTGCTAGTGGTCCTGACGGACTAGCGGGGGGGCCAGGCACCGGGGAGCTGTTTTTT
CASGPDGLAGGPGTGELFF
>.|TRBJ1-1|TRBV19|.
TGTGCCAGTAGTCCGCTGGCTCGCACTGAAGCTTTCTTT
CASSPLARTEAFF
>.|TRBJ1-4|TRBV28|.
TGTGCCACGGGCGCCGGGATTAATGAAAAACTGTTTTTT
CATGAGINEKLFF
>.|TRBJ2-5|TRBV30|.
TGTGCCTGGAGTGTATGGCGGGGCGTTCTAAGGGGAAAAGAGACCCAGTACTTC
CAWSVWRGVLRGKETQYF
>.|TRBJ2-7|TRBV28|.
TGTGCCAGCAGTTTAAGGACAGTGGGCTACGAGCAGTACTTC
CASSLRTVGYEQYF
>.|TRBJ2-3|TRBV5-1|TRBD2
TGCGCCAGCAGCTTGTTAGTCGGGACTAGCGGCACAGATACGCAGTATTTT
CASSLLVGTSGTDTQYF
>.|TRBJ2-7|TRBV28|TRBD1
TGTGCCAGCAGTTTCACAGGGGGGCCCCAGTACGAGCAGTACTTC
CASSFTGGPQYEQYF
>.|TRBJ2-7|TRBV5-6|TRBD1
TGTGCCAGCAGCTTGGGCCCCCTCGGGACAGGGTTCTACGAGCAGTACTTC
CASSLGPLGTGFYEQYF
>.|TRBJ1-2|TRBV2|TRBD1
TGTGCCAGCGGAGGGACAGGGGGCGAGGCGTATGGCTACACCTTC
CASGGTGGEAYGYTF
>.|TRBJ2-2|TRBV7-3|.
TGTGCCAGCAGCCCGATGGCGGGCACACCCGAGAACGGGGAGCTGTTTTTT
CASSPMAGTPENGELFF
>few|TRBJ2-3|TRBV4-1|.
TGCGCCAGCAGTCCCCCGCTAGGCACAGATACGCAGTATTTT
CASSPPLGTDTQYF
>.|TRBJ1-6|TRBV5-6|TRBD1
TGTGCCAGCAGCCAAAGACAGGGTTCCTATAATTCACCCCTCCACTTT
CASSQRQGSYNSPLHF
>.|TRBJ1-4|TRBV5-5|.
TGTGCCAGCAGCTTGTTCCTTAATGAAAAACTGTTTTTT
CASSLFLNEKLFF
>.|TRBJ2-7|TRBV23-1|TRBD2
TGCGCCAGCAGTCACCACATTGGGACTAGCGGGCCCTACGAGCAGTACTTC
CASSHHIGTSGPYEQYF
>.|TRBJ2-2|TRBV5-1|TRBD2
TGCGCCAGCAGCTTCACAGCGGGAGCTGACGGGGAGCTGTTTTTT
CASSFTAGADGELFF
>.|TRBJ2-7|TRBV28|TRBD2
TGTGCCAGCAGGCCTAGCGGCACCTACGAGCAGTACTTC
CASRPSGTYEQYF
>.|TRBJ2-1|TRBV11-3|TRBD2
TGTGCCAGCAGCTTAAGGGGCGGGAGGGAGCAGTTCTTC
CASSLRGGREQFF
>.|TRBJ2-7|TRBV28|.
TGTGCCAGCACGAGGCCCATGAACGAGCAGTACTTC
CASTRPMNEQYF
>.|TRBJ1-3|TRBV7-9|.
TGTGCCAGCAGCTGGACTTGGAGGGGCTCTGGAAACACCATATATTTT
CASSWTWRGSGNTIYF
>.|TRBJ1-4|TRBV14|TRBD1
TGTGCCAGCAGCCAAGATCTACAGGGGCAAAAACTGTTTTTT
CASSQDLQGQKLFF
>.|TRBJ2-1|TRBV18|TRBD2
TGTGCCAGCTCACGTGAGACTAGCGGGGTTTACAATGAGCAGTTCTTC
CASSRETSGVYNEQFF
>once|TRBJ2-3|TRBV29-1|TRBD2
TGCAGCGTTGGGCTTAAACACGGACTAGCGGGAAAGACAGATACGCAGTATTTT
CSVGLKHGLAGKTDTQYF
>.|TRBJ1-2|TRBV9|.
TGTGCCAGCAGTGGTTTGACAGGCCACTATGGCTACACCTTC
CASSGLTGHYGYTF
>once|TRBJ1-2|TRBV28|.
TGTGCCAGCAGGCGGGGGAATGGCTACACCTTC
CASRRGNGYTF
>few|TRBJ1-2|TRBV2|.
TGTGCCAGCAGTGAATTGGACGGCCGGGGGACCTTC
CASSELDGRGTF
>once|TRBJ2-2|TRBV12-5|TRBD2
TGTGCTAGTGCCCTAGCGGGAGCTCATGGGGAGCTGTTTTTT
CASALAGAHGELFF
>.|TRBJ1-1|TRBV28|TRBD1
TGTGCCAGCAGTCTCTCGTCTGGGACAGCAAACACTGAAGCTTTCTTT
CASSLSSGTANTEAFF
>.|TRBJ2-5|TRBV4-1|TRBD1
TGCGCCAGCAGCCACGTTGCTGGACAGGGGACTCGTGAGACCCAGTACTTC
CASSHVAGQGTRETQYF
>once|TRBJ1-1|TRBV19|.
TGTGCCAGTAGTATATTCAGCGGGGGGACTGAAGCTTTCTTT
CASSIFSGGTEAFF
>.|TRBJ2-1|TRBV6-5|TRBD2
TGTGCCAGCAGTTTAAACCCCGGGACTAGAGACAATGAGCAGTTCTTC
CASSLNPGTRDNEQFF
>.|TRBJ2-6|TRBV28|.
TGTGCCAGCGAAGACGGGAGAACTTCTGGGGCCAACGTCCTGACTTTC
CASEDGRTSGANVLTF
>.|TRBJ2-2|TRBV28|TRBD2
TGTGCCAGCAGTTACAGAGGGCGGGGGAAGAACACCGGGGAGCTGTTTTTT
CASSYRGRGKNTGELFF
>.|TRBJ2-3|TRBV7-3|TRBD2
TGTGCCAGCAGCCCAGTGGGGAGCGGGAGAGGGGATACGCAGTATTTT
CASSPVGSGRGDTQYF
>.|TRBJ2-2|TRBV5-8|TRBD2
TGTGCCAGCAGCTTGTATCCGGGGGGGACGAACACCGGGGAGCTGTTTTTT
CASSLYPGGTNTGELFF
>.|TRBJ2-7|TRBV10-3|TRBD1
TGTGCCATCAGTAATAGACCGGGACAGGGTAACTACGAGCAGTACTTC
CAISNRPGQGNYEQYF
>.|TRBJ2-3|TRBV7-9|.
TGTGCCAGCAGCGTAAGAGGTAGCTCGAGCACAGATACGCAGTATTTT
CASSVRGSSSTDTQYF
>.|TRBJ2-5|TRBV5-1|.
TGCGCCAGCAGCTTCGCGGAGACCCAGTACTTC
CASSFAETQYF
>.|TRBJ2-1|TRBV21-1|.
TGTGCCAGCAGCAAATATCCTGGCCCTTTCTACAATGAGCAGTTCTTC
CASSKYPGPFYNEQFF
>.|TRBJ1-3|TRBV2|.
TGTGCCAGCATGGAAGGGGGTACAAACACCATATATTTT
CASMEGGTNTIYF
>.|TRBJ1-5|TRBV19|.
TGTGCCAGTAGTAATGGAGGTCAGCCCCAGCATTTT
CASSNGGQPQHF
>.|TRBJ2-3|TRBV7-2|.
TGTGCCAGCAGCTTACAAACAAGCACAGATACGCAGTATTTT
CASSLQTSTDTQYF
>.|TRBJ1-4|TRBV5-1|TRBD1
TGCGCCAGCAGCTTGATGTTTCTGGGACAGCATAATGAAAAACTGTTTTTT
CASSLMFLGQHNEKLFF
>.|TRBJ1-1|TRBV7-2|.
TGTGCCAGCAGCTTATATAGGAACACTGAAGCTTTCTTT
CASSLYRNTEAFF
>.|TRBJ1-1|TRBV28|TRBD1
TGTGCCAGCAGCACAGGGGGCGCTGACACTGAAGCTTTCTTT
CASSTGGADTEAFF
>.|TRBJ2-5|TRBV5-8|.
TGTGCCAGCAGCCCTTATTCTGACCCCCTCGCAGGGACCCAGTACTTC
CASSPYSDPLAGTQYF
>.|TRBJ1-2|TRBV27|TRBD1
TGTGCCAGCAGTTCGACAGGGGGCATTAACGGCTACACCTTC
CASSSTGGINGYTF
>.|TRBJ2-1|TRBV5-1|.
TGCGCCAGTACCCCTTGGGGGCGGAGCTCCTACAATGAGCAGTTCTTC
CASTPWGRSSYNEQFF
>.|TRBJ1-1|TRBV13|.
TGTGCCAGCAGCTTAAAGGCAGAGCGGGGTAAGGACACTGAAGCTTTCTTT
CASSLKAERGKDTEAFF
>.|TRBJ1-4|TRBV6-6|.
TGTGCCAGCGGGGGGACTAATGAAAAACTGTTTTTT
CASGGTNEKLFF
>.|TRBJ2-7|TRBV5-1|TRBD2
TGCGCCAGCAGCTTCGGGACTACCTTATACGAGCAGTACTTC
CASSFGTTLYEQYF
>.|TRBJ2-2|TRBV4-1|TRBD2
TGCGCCAGCAGCCATCCTCCTAGCGGGGTCGGGGAGCTGTTTTTT
CASSHPPSGVGELFF
>.|TRBJ2-7|TRBV9|TRBD2
TGTGCCAGCAGCGCGGGGGTGGGGGCTAGCGGGAGGTACGAGCAGTACTTC
CASSAGVGASGRYEQYF
>.|TRBJ2-1|TRBV4-1|TRBD2
TGCGCCAGCAGCCAAGGAGGGTCGTCGGGGGGGTTCTACAATGAGCAGTTCTTC
CASSQGGSSGGFYNEQFF
>.|TRBJ1-6|TRBV2|.
TGTGCCAGCAAGGGGGAGGGTGTGTCACCCCTCCACTTT
CASKGEGVSPLHF